These T cell receptor beta chains were read from a single sample in a study of blood T cells in healthy people across ages. TCRdb re-called the 5' RACE reads with MiXCR, one entry per CDR3 protein. Of 850,000 to 1,000,000 distinct CDR3 sequences detected, 45% to 60% appear once; the ten largest clones hold about 20%. Sequenced input: blood. These receptors were obtained from a woman aged 60-70 years in good health. Both conserved end residues are part of each CDR3. Each record gives: CDR3 length, J gene, V gene, D gene, clone size, CDR3 protein, CDR3 DNA. A D gene is named only where the DNA matches it firmly. Clone size is shown for a subset of rows, as once, few, many or a class of expanded clone.

>18|TRBJ2-1|TRBV7-9|TRBD1|.
CASSDRDFLTRAYNKQFF
TGTGCCAGCAGCGACAGGGATTTCCTGACGCGGGCTTACAATAAGCAGTTCTTC
>14|TRBJ2-1|TRBV29-1|TRBD1|.
CSVSGTGARNEQFF
TGCAGCGTGTCCGGGACAGGGGCCCGCAATGAGCAGTTCTTC
>13|TRBJ2-5|TRBV7-3|.|.
CASSFYPRETQYF
TGTGCCAGCAGCTTCTATCCACGAGAGACCCAGTACTTC
>14|TRBJ2-7|TRBV28|TRBD2|few
CASRTLADSYEQYF
TGTGCCAGTCGAACCCTAGCGGACTCCTACGAGCAGTACTTC
>12|TRBJ2-4|TRBV27|.|few
CASSSPIREQYF
TGTGCCAGCAGTTCACCAATTAGGGAGCAGTACTTC
>14|TRBJ2-7|TRBV13|TRBD2|few
CASSITSGSYEQYF
TGTGCCAGCAGCATAACTAGCGGGAGCTACGAGCAGTACTTC
>15|TRBJ2-3|TRBV2|.|.
CASSLAWGFTDTQYF
TGTGCCAGCAGCCTAGCGTGGGGATTCACAGATACGCAGTATTTT
>16|TRBJ2-5|TRBV6-6|TRBD2|.
CASSYGQRESQETQYF
TGTGCCAGCAGTTACGGGCAGCGGGAGTCCCAAGAGACCCAGTACTTC
>15|TRBJ2-5|TRBV12-3/TRBV12-4|TRBD2|.
CASSLTGGVQETQYF
TGTGCCAGCAGTTTAACGGGGGGGGTCCAAGAGACCCAGTACTTC
>13|TRBJ2-7|TRBV30|TRBD1|.
CAWSIDREDEQYF
TGTGCCTGGAGTATAGACAGGGAAGACGAGCAGTACTTC
>14|TRBJ2-7|TRBV13|.|.
CASRKRAASYEQYF
TGTGCCAGCAGAAAAAGGGCAGCCTCCTACGAGCAGTACTTC
>15|TRBJ2-1|TRBV7-2|TRBD2|few
CASSPGTSGFNEQFF
TGTGCCAGCAGCCCCGGGACTAGCGGCTTCAATGAGCAGTTCTTC
>16|TRBJ2-1|TRBV7-2|TRBD2|once
CASSLEFLAGYNEQFF
TGTGCCAGCAGCTTAGAGTTTCTAGCGGGATACAATGAGCAGTTCTTC
>19|TRBJ2-6|TRBV3-1|TRBD2|.
CASSQRVGLAGSGANVLTF
TGTGCCAGCAGCCAAAGAGTGGGACTAGCGGGCTCTGGGGCCAACGTCCTGACTTTC
>13|TRBJ2-7|TRBV14|.|few
CASSQVRNYEQYF
TGTGCCAGCAGCCAAGTCCGGAACTACGAGCAGTACTTC
>15|TRBJ1-4|TRBV20-1|.|.
CSARPYGGGDEKLFF
TGCAGTGCTCGGCCCTATGGGGGAGGCGATGAAAAACTGTTTTTT
>14|TRBJ2-5|TRBV2|.|.
CASNWGALQETQYF
TGTGCCAGCAACTGGGGGGCCCTTCAAGAGACCCAGTACTTC
>16|TRBJ2-2|TRBV28|.|.
CASSFGYRSNTGELFF
TGTGCCAGCAGTTTTGGCTACAGGTCGAACACCGGGGAGCTGTTTTTT
>15|TRBJ2-5|TRBV11-3|TRBD1|.
CASSRGTGSEKTQYF
TGTGCCAGCAGCCGGGGGACAGGGTCGGAGAAGACCCAGTACTTC
>15|TRBJ2-3|TRBV12-3/TRBV12-4|.|few
CASSPLGLYTDTQYF
TGTGCCAGCAGTCCCCTGGGCCTTTACACAGATACGCAGTATTTT
>17|TRBJ2-7|TRBV20-1|TRBD1|few
CSARDLHSGQGRYEQYF
TGCAGTGCTAGAGATCTTCACTCGGGACAGGGGCGCTACGAGCAGTACTTC
>12|TRBJ1-1|TRBV5-4|.|.
CASSPVGEEAFF
TGTGCCAGCAGCCCGGTGGGGGAAGAAGCTTTCTTT
>14|TRBJ2-3|TRBV12-3/TRBV12-4|TRBD2|.
CASRTSGRADVQYF
TGTGCCAGCAGGACTAGCGGGAGGGCAGATGTGCAGTATTTT
>13|TRBJ2-5|TRBV12-5|TRBD1|.
CASGPPGGETQYF
TGTGCTAGTGGTCCTCCAGGGGGAGAGACCCAGTACTTC
>13|TRBJ2-7|TRBV7-2|.|.
CASSRDRVNEQYF
TGTGCCAGCAGCCGGGATAGGGTAAACGAGCAGTACTTC
>18|TRBJ2-5|TRBV5-1|TRBD2|.
CASAAGTSGNVLQETQYF
TGCGCCAGCGCGGCAGGGACTAGCGGGAACGTTCTACAAGAGACCCAGTACTTC
>11|TRBJ2-3|TRBV10-3|.|.
CAIRSTDTQYF
TGTGCCATCAGATCCACAGATACGCAGTATTTT
>13|TRBJ1-6|TRBV6-2/TRBV6-3|.|once
CAGSQTTNSPLHF
TGTGCCGGCAGCCAGACTACGAATTCACCCCTCCACTTT
>14|TRBJ2-1|TRBV12-3/TRBV12-4|.|few
CASSSTTTYNEQFF
TGTGCCAGCAGTTCGACTACCACCTACAATGAGCAGTTCTTC
>16|TRBJ2-5|TRBV7-2|.|few
CASSSQPPRIQETQYF
TGTGCCAGCAGCTCACAACCTCCCCGGATTCAAGAGACCCAGTACTTC
>13|TRBJ2-1|TRBV4-1|.|.
CASSHSVTYEQFF
TGCGCCAGCAGCCATTCTGTTACCTACGAGCAGTTCTTC
>15|TRBJ1-4|TRBV18|TRBD1|.
CASSPDRGANEKLFF
TGTGCCAGCTCCCCCGACAGGGGGGCTAATGAAAAACTGTTTTTT
>13|TRBJ2-5|TRBV10-3|.|many
CAISGGGQETQYF
TGTGCCATCAGTGGGGGCGGTCAAGAGACCCAGTACTTC
>14|TRBJ2-1|TRBV5-1|.|.
CASSSTLGAHKQFF
TGCGCCAGCAGCTCAACCCTGGGGGCGCATAAGCAGTTCTTC
>15|TRBJ2-7|TRBV20-1|TRBD1|.
CSARLSGTAREEQYF
TGCAGTGCCCGACTATCCGGGACAGCCCGAGAAGAGCAGTACTTC
>15|TRBJ2-5|TRBV21-1|.|few
CASSSWGRPEETQYF
TGTGCCAGCAGCTCATGGGGACGTCCCGAAGAGACCCAGTACTTC
>17|TRBJ2-1|TRBV12-3/TRBV12-4|TRBD2|.
CASSRRTSGEGGDEQFF
TGTGCCAGCAGCCGCCGGACTAGCGGGGAGGGAGGTGATGAGCAGTTCTTC
>14|TRBJ2-3|TRBV2|.|.
CASSEARGGMTQYF
TGTGCCAGCAGTGAAGCCAGAGGAGGGATGACGCAGTATTTT
>15|TRBJ2-5|TRBV29-1|TRBD2|few
CSVEVSGRYPGTQYF
TGCAGCGTTGAAGTGAGCGGGAGGTACCCTGGGACCCAGTACTTC
>15|TRBJ2-3|TRBV28|.|.
CASSPSLYHTDTQYF
TGTGCCAGCAGTCCCTCCCTATATCACACAGATACGCAGTATTTT
>15|TRBJ2-5|TRBV25-1|TRBD1|.
CASSGVRDRKETQYF
TGTGCCAGCAGTGGAGTCCGGGACAGGAAAGAGACCCAGTACTTC
>16|TRBJ2-7|TRBV12-3/TRBV12-4|TRBD2|.
CASTPARVAGYYEQYF
TGTGCCAGCACCCCTGCACGAGTAGCGGGTTACTACGAGCAGTACTTC
>17|TRBJ2-4|TRBV20-1|TRBD2|many
CSARSGLAGGAKNIQYF
TGCAGTGCCCGGTCCGGACTAGCGGGAGGAGCGAAAAACATTCAGTACTTC
>16|TRBJ2-7|TRBV11-2|TRBD1|.
CASSLRPGQGAYEQYF
TGTGCCAGCAGCTTACGACCGGGACAGGGTGCTTACGAGCAGTACTTC
>16|TRBJ2-1|TRBV20-1|TRBD1|.
CSARDQRQGGYNEQFF
TGCAGTGCTAGAGATCAACGACAGGGGGGATACAATGAGCAGTTCTTC
>16|TRBJ2-6|TRBV7-6|TRBD1|.
CASSKGTASGANVLTF
TGTGCCAGCAGCAAAGGGACAGCCTCTGGGGCCAACGTCCTGACTTTC
>15|TRBJ2-7|TRBV6-6|TRBD2|.
CASRPKLAGSHEQYF
TGTGCCAGCAGACCGAAGCTAGCGGGATCCCACGAGCAGTACTTC
>14|TRBJ2-7|TRBV20-1|.|.
CSARVRYSSYEQYF
TGCAGTGCTAGAGTGCGCTATTCATCTTACGAGCAGTACTTC
>13|TRBJ2-3|TRBV7-2|TRBD1|.
CASSLKAGGTQYF
TGTGCCAGCAGCTTAAAGGCAGGGGGTACGCAGTATTTT
>14|TRBJ2-5|TRBV20-1|TRBD2|few
CSASWREQRETQYF
TGCAGTGCTAGTTGGCGGGAGCAAAGAGAGACCCAGTACTTC
>14|TRBJ2-7|TRBV27|.|.
CASSFRGGIDEQYF
TGTGCCAGCAGTTTCAGGGGGGGTATCGACGAGCAGTACTTC
>16|TRBJ2-5|TRBV18|.|.
CASSPPTGEYQETQYF
TGTGCCAGCTCACCACCGACAGGAGAGTACCAAGAGACCCAGTACTTC
>16|TRBJ2-1|TRBV5-1|TRBD1|.
CASSSGDRGFYNEQFF
TGCGCCAGCAGCTCCGGGGACAGGGGGTTCTACAATGAGCAGTTCTTC
>16|TRBJ2-3|TRBV3-1|.|.
CASSQPGASGTDTQYF
TGTGCCAGCAGCCAACCCGGCGCTTCCGGCACAGATACGCAGTATTTT
>16|TRBJ1-6|TRBV7-9|TRBD1|.
CASGQGTGSYNSPLHF
TGTGCCAGCGGACAGGGGACTGGATCCTATAATTCACCCCTCCACTTT
>13|TRBJ2-5|TRBV2|.|many
CASSVLGAETQYF
TGTGCCAGCAGTGTCCTGGGGGCCGAGACCCAGTACTTC
>14|TRBJ2-7|TRBV6-5|.|few
CASSTLAEGYEQYF
TGTGCCAGCAGCACCTTAGCGGAGGGCTACGAGCAGTACTTC
>14|TRBJ2-7|TRBV28|.|.
CASSFAHGSYEQYF
TGTGCCAGCAGTTTTGCACACGGGTCCTACGAGCAGTACTTC
>14|TRBJ2-7|TRBV5-6|.|.
CASSLGQVWEAQYF
TGTGCCAGCAGCTTGGGGCAGGTCTGGGAGGCCCAGTACTTC
>13|TRBJ2-4|TRBV10-2|.|few
CASSETLIREQYF
TGCGCCAGCAGTGAAACCCTAATCAGGGAGCAGTACTTC